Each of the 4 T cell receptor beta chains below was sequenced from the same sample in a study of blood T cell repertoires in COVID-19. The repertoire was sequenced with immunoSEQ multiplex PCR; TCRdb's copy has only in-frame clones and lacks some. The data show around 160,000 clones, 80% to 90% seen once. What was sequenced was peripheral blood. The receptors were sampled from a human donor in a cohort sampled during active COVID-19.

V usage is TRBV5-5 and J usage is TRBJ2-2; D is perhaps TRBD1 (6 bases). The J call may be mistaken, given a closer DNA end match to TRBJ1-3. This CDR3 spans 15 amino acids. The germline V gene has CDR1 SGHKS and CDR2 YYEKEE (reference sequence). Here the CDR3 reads CASSRTVNSGNTIYF. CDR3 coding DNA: TGTGCCAGCAGCCGGACAGTAAACTCTGGAAACACCATATATTTT.

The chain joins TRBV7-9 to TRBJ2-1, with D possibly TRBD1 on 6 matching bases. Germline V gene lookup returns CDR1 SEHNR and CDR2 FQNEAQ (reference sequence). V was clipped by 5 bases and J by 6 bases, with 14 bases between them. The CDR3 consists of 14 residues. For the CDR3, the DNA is TGTGCCAGCAGCCCTCCGGGACATAGCAATGAGCAGTTCTTC. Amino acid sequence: CASSPPGHSNEQFF.

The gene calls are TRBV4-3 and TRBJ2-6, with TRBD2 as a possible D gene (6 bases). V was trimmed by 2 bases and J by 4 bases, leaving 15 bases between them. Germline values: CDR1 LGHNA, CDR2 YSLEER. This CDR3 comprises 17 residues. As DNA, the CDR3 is TGCGCCAGCAGCCAAAACCACGCGGGGACGGGGGCCAACGTCCTGACTTTC. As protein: CASSQNHAGTGANVLTF.

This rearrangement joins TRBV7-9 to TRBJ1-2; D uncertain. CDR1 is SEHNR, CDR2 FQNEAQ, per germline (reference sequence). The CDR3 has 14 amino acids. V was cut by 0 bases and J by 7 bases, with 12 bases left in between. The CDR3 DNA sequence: TGTGCCAGCAGCTTAGCGGCTGGGGAGGCTGGCTACACCTTC. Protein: CASSLAAGEAGYTF. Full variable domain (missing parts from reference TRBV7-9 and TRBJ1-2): DTGVSQNPRHKITKRGQNVTFRCDPISEHNRLYWYRQTLGQGPEFLTYFQNEAQLEKSRLLSDRFSAERPKGSFSTLEIQRTEQGDSAMYLCASSLAAGEAGYTFGSGTRLTVV.